The source of this T cell receptor (beta chain) is a study of beta chain features in type 1 diabetes (dated 2018 in TCRdb). Broadly, across the study: No differences in mean age, gender distribution, total cell number or subset yield were found between patients and healthy donors. Regulatory and stem cell-like memory subsets were isolated from only 8 patients and roughly 8 healthy donors, whereas naive and central memory subsets came from all 30 or so donors. A total of approximately 100 million sorted cells were examined across all samples, and the number of cells per subset was strongly correlated with RNA yield. In the study, recently diagnosed type 1 diabetes patients and matched healthy donors were compared on the TCRB repertoires of their sorted circulating CD4+ T cell subsets.

Study-level results and caveats: Because cDNA was sequenced instead of genomic DNA, highly expressing activated cells could be over-represented, though the groups showed no difference in activation or CD3 levels. PCR may preferentially amplify shorter templates, but because patient and control samples were amplified and corrected together, any resulting skew would affect both groups equally. The naive, central memory and regulatory TCRB repertoires appeared to resemble one another more closely among patients than among healthy donors. At VDJ recombination sites, type 1 diabetes patients had fewer insertions and more deleted nucleotides, which implies abnormalities in thymic rearrangement. Type 1 diabetes patients showed a moderate but significant shortening of TCRB CDR3 length in all four CD4+ subsets. Because small numbers of individuals were included in the HLA sub-analyses, any influence of HLA type on TCRB rearrangement was left unresolved.

Each donor gave one peripheral blood draw, around 100 mL on average, collected into heparinised tubes. A BD FACSAria II was used to sort naive, central memory, regulatory and stem cell-like memory CD4+ T cells with a panel that included CD45RO, CCR7, CD25, CD127, CD95 and CD27. Purity was above 95% for every sorted population. PBMCs were isolated immediately by Lymphoprep density gradient centrifugation and stained directly without culture. So that batch effects would be minimized, each experiment stained and sorted samples in pairs, pairing one healthy donor with one patient. This clone has just a few counts. Its antigen has not been determined. No base quality values were provided; no much bigger clone lies one nucleotide off. The CDR3 sequence holds 13 residues, the cysteine and phenylalanine included. Of the read, only the CDR3 DNA is kept; its 39 bases are in frame from base 1. CDR1 and CDR2, looked up from the germline V gene, are SGDLS and YYNGEE. Cut back by 4 bases and 3 bases, the V and J ends lie 10 bases apart.

The High Capacity cDNA Reverse Transcription Kit was used to reverse transcribe all of the isolated RNA, meaning that expressed TCRB transcripts were what got sequenced. Naive, central memory and regulatory T cell samples underwent deep immunoSEQ sequencing, averaging around 4 million total reads per sample. Sorted cells were lysed in RLT buffer, and RNA was extracted using DNase-treated RNeasy Micro or Mini kits according to cell number. Each cell subset was processed on its own to prevent cross-contamination, while patient and healthy donor samples were processed together. The immunoSEQ multiplex PCR was used to amplify TCRB sequences from cDNA, yielding 87-bp fragments that span the CDR3 region. Sequencing of the amplicons was performed on the Illumina HiSeq platform. The study's own analysis went as follows. Synthetic template baselines were used to correct PCR bias computationally, reads within Hamming distance 2 were collapsed, and singletons that could not be merged were discarded. Reads were aligned against IMGT to assign V, D and J genes, CDR3 length and insertions or deletions at six rearrangement sites. Within each subset, clonotype counts were normalized to sorted cell number, and only after that were true diversity and Gini coefficients computed with the tcR R package. Repertoire sharing was quantified using the overlap coefficient calculated on TCRB nucleotide sequences. As a proxy for the pre-selection repertoire, out-of-frame TCRB sequences from naive cells were analyzed. In TCRdb, the immuneACCESS table is reduced to in-frame sequences with V and J assigned. These tables do not hold every clone; where another copy was compared, an unresolved V gene accounts for under half, and the others remain unexplained. V, J and clone size are taken as reported in that table, and D and trimming were inferred from the DNA itself. This sample comprises roughly 350,000 clones, approximately 11% of them detected only once. About 0.015% of the sample is taken by the ten largest.

Sequenced sample: naive CD4+ T cells from blood. This specimen's cell subset or site label, per the study, means: true naive CD4+ T cells. The receptor comes from a woman aged 25 to 45 in good health. In this chain, TRBV9 is recombined with TRBJ2-5; no D gene can be assigned with confidence. For the CDR3, the sequence is CASSPRVEETQYF. The nucleotide sequence reads as follows: TGTGCCAGCAGCCCCCGAGTAGAAGAGACCCAGTACTTC.